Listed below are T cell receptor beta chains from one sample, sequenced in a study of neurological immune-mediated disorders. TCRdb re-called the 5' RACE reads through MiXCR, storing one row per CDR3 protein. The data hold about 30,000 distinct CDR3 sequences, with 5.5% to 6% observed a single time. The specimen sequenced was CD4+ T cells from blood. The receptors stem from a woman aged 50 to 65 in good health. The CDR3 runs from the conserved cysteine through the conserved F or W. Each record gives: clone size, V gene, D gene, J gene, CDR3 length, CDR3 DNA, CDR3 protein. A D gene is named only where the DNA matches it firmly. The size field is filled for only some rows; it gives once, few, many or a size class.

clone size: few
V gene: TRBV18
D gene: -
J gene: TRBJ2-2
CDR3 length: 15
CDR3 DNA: TGTGCCAGCTCACCACCTAATCCGGTAACCGGGGAGCTGTTTTTT
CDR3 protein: CASSPPNPVTGELFF

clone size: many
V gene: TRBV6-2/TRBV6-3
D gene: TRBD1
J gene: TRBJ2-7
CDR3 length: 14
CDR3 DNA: TGTGCCAGCGACCGGGGACAGGTCTCCTACGAGCAGTACTTC
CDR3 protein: CASDRGQVSYEQYF

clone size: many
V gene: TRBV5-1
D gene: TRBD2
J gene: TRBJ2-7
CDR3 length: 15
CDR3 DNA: TGCGCCAGCAGCTTGGAAACAGGCCGCGGGGGCGAGCAGTACTTC
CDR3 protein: CASSLETGRGGEQYF

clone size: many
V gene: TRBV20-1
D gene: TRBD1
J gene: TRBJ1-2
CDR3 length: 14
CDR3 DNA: TGCAGTGCAGAGGACAGGGCGCTAAACTATGGCTACACCTTC
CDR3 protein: CSAEDRALNYGYTF

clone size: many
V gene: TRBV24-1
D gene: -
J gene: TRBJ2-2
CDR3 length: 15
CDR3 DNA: TGTGCCACCAGTGCGCTCGACAGCTACACCGGGGAGCTGTTTTTT
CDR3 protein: CATSALDSYTGELFF

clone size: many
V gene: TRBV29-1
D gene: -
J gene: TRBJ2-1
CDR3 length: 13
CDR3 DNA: TGCAGCGTTGATTTAAGGAATACCGACGAGCAGTTCTTC
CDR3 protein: CSVDLRNTDEQFF

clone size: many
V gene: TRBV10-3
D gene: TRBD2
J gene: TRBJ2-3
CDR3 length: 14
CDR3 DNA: TGTGCCATCAGCGGACTAGCGGCCTCGGAGCCGCAGTATTTT
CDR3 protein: CAISGLAASEPQYF

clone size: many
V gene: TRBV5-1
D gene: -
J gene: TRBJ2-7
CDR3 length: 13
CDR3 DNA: TGCGCCAGCAGCTTGGCGGGCGACCGCGGGCAGTACTTC
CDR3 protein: CASSLAGDRGQYF

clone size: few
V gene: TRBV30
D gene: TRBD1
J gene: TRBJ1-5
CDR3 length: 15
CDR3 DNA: TGTGCCTGGACTACTCGGGGACAGTTCAATCAGCCCCAGCATTTT
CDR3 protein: CAWTTRGQFNQPQHF

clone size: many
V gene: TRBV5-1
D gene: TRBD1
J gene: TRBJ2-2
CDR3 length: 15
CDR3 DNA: TGCGCCAGCAGCCTCAGGGGGCCGAACACCGGGGAGCTGTTTTTT
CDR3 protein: CASSLRGPNTGELFF

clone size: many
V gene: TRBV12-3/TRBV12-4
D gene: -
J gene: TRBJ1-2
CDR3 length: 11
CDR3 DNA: TGTGCCAGCAGTGAAGACTATGGCTACACCTTC
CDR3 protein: CASSEDYGYTF

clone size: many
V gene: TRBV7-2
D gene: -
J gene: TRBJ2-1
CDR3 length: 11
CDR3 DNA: TGTGCCAGCAGCCCGGGGGGCAGGCAGTTCTTC
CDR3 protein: CASSPGGRQFF

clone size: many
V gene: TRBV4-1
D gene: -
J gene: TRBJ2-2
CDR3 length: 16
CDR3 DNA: TGCGCCAGCAGCCAAGATATGGGTTCGAACACCGGGGAGCTGTTTTTT
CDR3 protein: CASSQDMGSNTGELFF

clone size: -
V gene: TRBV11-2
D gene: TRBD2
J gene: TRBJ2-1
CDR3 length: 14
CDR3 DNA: TGTGCCAGCAGCTCGGGACTAGCGGGTACCCCTCAGTTCTTC
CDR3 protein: CASSSGLAGTPQFF

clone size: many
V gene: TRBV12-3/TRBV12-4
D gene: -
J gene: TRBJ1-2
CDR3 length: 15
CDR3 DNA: TGTGCCAGCAGTTTAGCGGACCCGACGACCTATGGCTACACCTTC
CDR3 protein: CASSLADPTTYGYTF

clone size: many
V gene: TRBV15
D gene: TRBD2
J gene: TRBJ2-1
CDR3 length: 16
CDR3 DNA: TGTGCCACCAGCAGGACCGGGGGGTTCTCCTACAATGAGCAGTTCTTC
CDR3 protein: CATSRTGGFSYNEQFF

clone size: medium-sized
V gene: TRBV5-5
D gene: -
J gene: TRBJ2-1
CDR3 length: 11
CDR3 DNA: TGTGCCAGCAGCTCCAGGGGTGAGCAGTTCTTC
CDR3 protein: CASSSRGEQFF

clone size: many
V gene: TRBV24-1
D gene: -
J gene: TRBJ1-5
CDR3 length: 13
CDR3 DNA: TGTGCCACCGGAGGAGATAGCAATCAGCCCCAGCATTTT
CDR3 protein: CATGGDSNQPQHF

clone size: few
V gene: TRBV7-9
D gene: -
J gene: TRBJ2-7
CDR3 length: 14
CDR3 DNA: TGTGCCAGCGGTATTACCGGTAGAAGTCGCGAGCAGTACTTC
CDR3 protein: CASGITGRSREQYF

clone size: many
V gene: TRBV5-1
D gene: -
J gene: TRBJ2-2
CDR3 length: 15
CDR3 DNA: TGCGCCAGCAGCACGGACTCCCTTGGGACCGGGGAGCTGTTTTTT
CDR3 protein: CASSTDSLGTGELFF

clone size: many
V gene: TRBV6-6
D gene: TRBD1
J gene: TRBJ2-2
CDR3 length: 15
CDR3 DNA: TGTGCCAGCAGTCGGACAGGGGGCCCCACCGGGGAGCTGTTTTTT
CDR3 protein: CASSRTGGPTGELFF

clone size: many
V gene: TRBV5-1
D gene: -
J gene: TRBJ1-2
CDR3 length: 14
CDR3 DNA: TGCGCCAGCAGCTTCTCGAAGGGAGAGGATGGCTACACCTTC
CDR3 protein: CASSFSKGEDGYTF

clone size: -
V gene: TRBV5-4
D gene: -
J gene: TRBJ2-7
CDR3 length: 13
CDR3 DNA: TGTGCCAGCAGACTCCTGTTCGGGGACGAGCAGTACTTC
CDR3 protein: CASRLLFGDEQYF

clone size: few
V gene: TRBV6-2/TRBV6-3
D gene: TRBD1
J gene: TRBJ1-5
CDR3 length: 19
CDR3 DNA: TGTGCCAGCAGGACCCCGCGCACAGGGGCTGAGGTGAAGTATCAGCCCCAGCATTTT
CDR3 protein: CASRTPRTGAEVKYQPQHF

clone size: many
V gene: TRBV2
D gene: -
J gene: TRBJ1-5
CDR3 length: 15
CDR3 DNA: TGTGCCAGCAGTGCTTCTGGACAAACAATACAGCCCCAGCATTTT
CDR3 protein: CASSASGQTIQPQHF

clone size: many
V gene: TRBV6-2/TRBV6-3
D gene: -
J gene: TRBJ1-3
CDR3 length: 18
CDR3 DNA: TGTGCCAGCAGTTACCGTAGACCCCGGGACATCTCTGGAAACACCATATATTTT
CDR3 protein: CASSYRRPRDISGNTIYF

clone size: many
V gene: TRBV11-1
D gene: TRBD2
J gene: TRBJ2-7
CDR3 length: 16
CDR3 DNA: TGTGCCAGCAGTGGGACTAGCGGGCGTGCCTCCTACGAGCAGTACTTC
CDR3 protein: CASSGTSGRASYEQYF

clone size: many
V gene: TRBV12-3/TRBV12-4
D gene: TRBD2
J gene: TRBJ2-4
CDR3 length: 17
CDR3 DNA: TGTGCCAGCAGGCCGCCCGGGACTAGCGGGAGGGGAAACATTCAGTACTTC
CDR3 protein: CASRPPGTSGRGNIQYF

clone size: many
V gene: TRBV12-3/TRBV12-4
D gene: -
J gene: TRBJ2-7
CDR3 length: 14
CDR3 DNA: TGTGCCAGCAGTTCCCCGGACCGAACCTACGAGCAGTACTTC
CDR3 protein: CASSSPDRTYEQYF

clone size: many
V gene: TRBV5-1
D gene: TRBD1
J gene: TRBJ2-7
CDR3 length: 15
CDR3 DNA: TGCGCCAGCAGGGAAGGGACAGCCCAATCCTACGAGCAGTACTTC
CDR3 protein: CASREGTAQSYEQYF

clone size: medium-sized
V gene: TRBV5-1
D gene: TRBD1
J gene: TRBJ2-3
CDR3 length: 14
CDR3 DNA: TGCGCCAGCAGCCCCCAGGGGGATCCAAATACGCAGTATTTT
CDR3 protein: CASSPQGDPNTQYF

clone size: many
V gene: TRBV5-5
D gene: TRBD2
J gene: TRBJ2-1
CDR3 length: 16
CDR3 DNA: TGTGCCAGCAGCCCAAGCGGGGTTGGAGGAACAATCGAGCAGTTCTTC
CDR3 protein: CASSPSGVGGTIEQFF

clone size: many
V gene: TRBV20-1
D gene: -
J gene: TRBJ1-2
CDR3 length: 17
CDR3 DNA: TGCAGTGCTAGAGTAACCGGGTCAGGCACGATTAACTATGGCTACACCTTC
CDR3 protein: CSARVTGSGTINYGYTF

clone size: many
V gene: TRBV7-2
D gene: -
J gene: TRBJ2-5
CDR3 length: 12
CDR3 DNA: TGTGCCAGCAGCTTAGTTTCAGAGACCCAGTACTTC
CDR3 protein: CASSLVSETQYF

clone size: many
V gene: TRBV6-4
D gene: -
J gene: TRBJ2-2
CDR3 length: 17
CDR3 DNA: TGTGCCAGCAGTGAGTCCAGGGCCCTCCGGTACACCGGGGAGCTGTTTTTT
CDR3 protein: CASSESRALRYTGELFF

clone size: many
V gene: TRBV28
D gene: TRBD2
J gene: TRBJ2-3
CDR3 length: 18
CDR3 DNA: TGTGCCACGGAGGCTAGCGGGGGACCTTCCCTGAGCACAGATACGCAGTATTTT
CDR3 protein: CATEASGGPSLSTDTQYF

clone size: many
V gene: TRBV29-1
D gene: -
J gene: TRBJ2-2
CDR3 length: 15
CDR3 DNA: TGCAGCGTTTCGGTGCAGGGGCTAGACACCGGGGAGCTGTTTTTT
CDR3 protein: CSVSVQGLDTGELFF

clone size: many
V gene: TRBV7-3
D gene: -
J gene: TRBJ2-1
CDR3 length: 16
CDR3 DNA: TGTGCCAGCAGCTTAACCCCGAGTGGGCTCGCGAATGAGCAGTTCTTC
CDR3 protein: CASSLTPSGLANEQFF

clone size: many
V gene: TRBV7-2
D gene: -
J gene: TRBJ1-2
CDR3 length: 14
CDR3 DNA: TGTGCCAGCAGCTTAGGGACAGCGTCCTGGGGCTACACCTTC
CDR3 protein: CASSLGTASWGYTF

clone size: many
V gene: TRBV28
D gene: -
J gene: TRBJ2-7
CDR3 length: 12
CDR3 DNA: TGTGCCAGCAGTCTTCTCCGCTACGAGCAGTACTTC
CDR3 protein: CASSLLRYEQYF

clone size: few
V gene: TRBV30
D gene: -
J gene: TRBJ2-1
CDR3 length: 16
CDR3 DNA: TGTGCCTGGAGTATTCGACTCGGGTGGGGCAACAATGAGCAGTTCTTC
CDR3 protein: CAWSIRLGWGNNEQFF

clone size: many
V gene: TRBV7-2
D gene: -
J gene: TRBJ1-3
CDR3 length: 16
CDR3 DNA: TGTGCCAGCAGCTCCGGGGGGATGAAAGCTGGAAACACCATATATTTT
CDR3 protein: CASSSGGMKAGNTIYF

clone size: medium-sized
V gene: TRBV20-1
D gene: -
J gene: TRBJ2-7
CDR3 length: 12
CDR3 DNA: TGCAGTGCTAGTTCAAGGGTGGGCGAGCAGTACTTC
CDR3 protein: CSASSRVGEQYF

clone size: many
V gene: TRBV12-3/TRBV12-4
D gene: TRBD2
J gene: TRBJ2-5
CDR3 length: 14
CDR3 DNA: TGTGCCAGCAAAATAGCGGGAGTTGCGGGGACCCAGTACTTC
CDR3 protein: CASKIAGVAGTQYF

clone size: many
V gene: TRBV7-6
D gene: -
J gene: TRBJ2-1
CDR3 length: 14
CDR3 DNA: TGTGCCAGCAGCTTAGCGGGGGGGCCGGATGAGCAGTTCTTC
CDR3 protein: CASSLAGGPDEQFF

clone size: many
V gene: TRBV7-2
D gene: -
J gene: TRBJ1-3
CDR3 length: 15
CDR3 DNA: TGTGCCAGCAGCTTAGCGTTGGGTTCTGGAAACACCATATATTTT
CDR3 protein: CASSLALGSGNTIYF

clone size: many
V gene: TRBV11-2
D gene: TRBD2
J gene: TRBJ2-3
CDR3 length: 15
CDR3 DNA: TGTGCCAGCAGCTTAACCCTAGCGGGATCAGATACGCAGTATTTT
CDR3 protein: CASSLTLAGSDTQYF

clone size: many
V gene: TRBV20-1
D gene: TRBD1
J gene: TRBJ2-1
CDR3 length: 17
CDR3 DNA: TGCAGTGCTACCCGAACAGCAGGCAGGGGGCGGTACAATGAGCAGTTCTTC
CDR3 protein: CSATRTAGRGRYNEQFF

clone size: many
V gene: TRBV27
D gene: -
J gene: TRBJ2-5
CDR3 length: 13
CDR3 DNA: TGTGCCAGCAGTTTTGGGGGGCGAGAGACCCAGTACTTC
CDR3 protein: CASSFGGRETQYF

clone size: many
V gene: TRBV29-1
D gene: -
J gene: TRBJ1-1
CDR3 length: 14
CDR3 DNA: TGCAGCGCCATAACGAGGGCGTGGAACACTGAAGCTTTCTTT
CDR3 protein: CSAITRAWNTEAFF

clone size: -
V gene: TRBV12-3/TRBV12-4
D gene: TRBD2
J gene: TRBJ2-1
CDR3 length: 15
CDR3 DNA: TGTGCCAGCACAAAAGGGACTAGCTGGTACAATGAGCAGTTCTTC
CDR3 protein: CASTKGTSWYNEQFF

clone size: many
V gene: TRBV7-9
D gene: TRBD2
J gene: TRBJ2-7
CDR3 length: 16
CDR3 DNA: TGTGCCAGCAGCTTCAACCCGGGACTAGTTCGTTACGAGCAGTACTTC
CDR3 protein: CASSFNPGLVRYEQYF

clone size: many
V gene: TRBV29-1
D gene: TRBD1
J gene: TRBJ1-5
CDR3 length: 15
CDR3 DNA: TGCAGCGTTGTTTGGGACAGGCTACCGAATCAGCCCCAGCATTTT
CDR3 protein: CSVVWDRLPNQPQHF

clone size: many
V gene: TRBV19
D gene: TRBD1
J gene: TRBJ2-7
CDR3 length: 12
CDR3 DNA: TGTGCCACCGGACAGGTGGGTTACGAGCAGTACTTC
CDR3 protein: CATGQVGYEQYF

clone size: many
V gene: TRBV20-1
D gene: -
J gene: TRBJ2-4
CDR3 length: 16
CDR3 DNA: TGCAGTGCTAGAGATATAGACACCCTAGCCAAAAACATTCAGTACTTC
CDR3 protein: CSARDIDTLAKNIQYF

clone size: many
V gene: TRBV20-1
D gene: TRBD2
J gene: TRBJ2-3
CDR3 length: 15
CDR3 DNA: TGCAGTGCTAGAGAGCGGGGGATCAGCACAGATACGCAGTATTTT
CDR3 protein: CSARERGISTDTQYF

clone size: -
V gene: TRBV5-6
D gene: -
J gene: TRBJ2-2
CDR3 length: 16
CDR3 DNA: TGTGCCAGCAGCTCGACCGGACAGTCGAACACCGTGGAGCTGTTTTTT
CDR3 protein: CASSSTGQSNTVELFF

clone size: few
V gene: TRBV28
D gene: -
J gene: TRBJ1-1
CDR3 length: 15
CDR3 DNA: TGTGCCAGCAGTTTAGGGTTCTCCGGAAACACTGAAGCTTTCTTT
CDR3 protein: CASSLGFSGNTEAFF

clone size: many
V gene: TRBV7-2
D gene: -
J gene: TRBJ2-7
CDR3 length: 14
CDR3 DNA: TGTGCCAGCAGCTTAACTCGGGGTATCTACGAGCAGTACTTC
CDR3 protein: CASSLTRGIYEQYF